These T cell receptor beta chains were read from a single sample in a study of shared clonotypes between healthy human individuals. Clones were sequenced by immunoSEQ multiplex PCR, and TCRdb holds only the in-frame ones, with some missing. The sample consists of around 240,000 clones, just over 65% of them appearing once. Sequencing was performed on memory CD4+ T cells sorted from blood. The receptor set was obtained from a young man in good health. Both conserved end residues are part of each CDR3. Each record gives: V gene, D gene, clone size, J gene, CDR3 DNA, CDR3 protein. A D gene is named only where the DNA matches it firmly. Clone size is not always given. Where it is, it says once, few, many or a class for expanded clones.

V gene: TRBV25-1; D gene: .; clone size: .; J gene: TRBJ1-4; CDR3 DNA: TGTGCCAGCAGTGAATCTGGTGGTCCAGAGGGCGAAAAACTGTTTTTT; CDR3 protein: CASSESGGPEGEKLFF
V gene: TRBV30; D gene: TRBD2; clone size: once; J gene: TRBJ2-7; CDR3 DNA: TGTGCCTGGAGCGGGAGGGCCTGGGACTACGAGCAGTACTTC; CDR3 protein: CAWSGRAWDYEQYF
V gene: TRBV27; D gene: TRBD2; clone size: .; J gene: TRBJ2-7; CDR3 DNA: TGTGCCAGCAGTCCGGGACTAGCGGGAGGGCCCTCCTACGAGCAGTACTTC; CDR3 protein: CASSPGLAGGPSYEQYF
V gene: TRBV18; D gene: .; clone size: .; J gene: TRBJ2-5; CDR3 DNA: TGTGCCAGCTCACCACCCATAGGGTCGAGAGAGACCCAGTACTTC; CDR3 protein: CASSPPIGSRETQYF
V gene: TRBV19; D gene: .; clone size: .; J gene: TRBJ1-5; CDR3 DNA: TGTGCCAGTATGGAGCGGGGCAATCAGCCCCAGCATTTT; CDR3 protein: CASMERGNQPQHF
V gene: TRBV2; D gene: TRBD1; clone size: .; J gene: TRBJ2-5; CDR3 DNA: TGTGCCAGCAGGGGGGACAGCGAGACCCAGTACTTC; CDR3 protein: CASRGDSETQYF
V gene: TRBV7-7; D gene: .; clone size: .; J gene: TRBJ2-1; CDR3 DNA: TGTGCTAGCAGCTTATTGGCCTACCCGGACAGTTCCTACAATGAGCAGTTCTTC; CDR3 protein: CASSLLAYPDSSYNEQFF
V gene: TRBV9; D gene: .; clone size: .; J gene: TRBJ2-3; CDR3 DNA: TGTGCCAGCAGCGTAGGTGACGGAAGATACACAGATACGCAGTATTTT; CDR3 protein: CASSVGDGRYTDTQYF
V gene: TRBV18; D gene: .; clone size: .; J gene: TRBJ2-7; CDR3 DNA: TGTGCCAGCTCACCACCCGCTCTTCCCGAGCAGTACTTC; CDR3 protein: CASSPPALPEQYF
V gene: TRBV5-5; D gene: TRBD1; clone size: .; J gene: TRBJ2-4; CDR3 DNA: TGTGCCAGCAGACGGGGACAGTTACTAGCCAAAAACATTCAGTACTTC; CDR3 protein: CASRRGQLLAKNIQYF
V gene: TRBV11-3; D gene: .; clone size: .; J gene: TRBJ2-2; CDR3 DNA: TGTGCCAGCAGCTTAGTCTGGTCCGGAAAGCGAAGCGGGGAGCTGTTTTTT; CDR3 protein: CASSLVWSGKRSGELFF
V gene: TRBV30; D gene: TRBD2; clone size: .; J gene: TRBJ2-3; CDR3 DNA: TGTGCCTGGGGAGCGGCGGGACTAGCGGGCACAGATACGCAGTATTTT; CDR3 protein: CAWGAAGLAGTDTQYF
V gene: TRBV4-1; D gene: .; clone size: few; J gene: TRBJ1-4; CDR3 DNA: TGCGCCAGCAGCCTCCTGGCGGCTAATGAAAAACTGTTTTTT; CDR3 protein: CASSLLAANEKLFF
V gene: TRBV6-5; D gene: TRBD2; clone size: many; J gene: TRBJ2-5; CDR3 DNA: TGTGCCAGCAGTTACCGGACTAGACAAGAGACCCAGTACTTC; CDR3 protein: CASSYRTRQETQYF
V gene: TRBV5-1; D gene: .; clone size: .; J gene: TRBJ2-7; CDR3 DNA: TGCGCCAGCAGCTTGGGGGCATCCTACGAGCAGTACTTC; CDR3 protein: CASSLGASYEQYF
V gene: TRBV7-6; D gene: .; clone size: .; J gene: TRBJ2-5; CDR3 DNA: TGTGCCAGCAGCTTAGGAACGGGGGCCCGGACCCAGTACTTC; CDR3 protein: CASSLGTGARTQYF
V gene: TRBV6-1; D gene: .; clone size: .; J gene: TRBJ2-7; CDR3 DNA: TGTGCCAGTCGAATCTCCGTTGGTGGGCAGTACTTC; CDR3 protein: CASRISVGGQYF
V gene: TRBV7-9; D gene: .; clone size: .; J gene: TRBJ2-2; CDR3 DNA: TGTGCCAGCAGCCCTGACTACACCGGGGAGCTGTTTTTT; CDR3 protein: CASSPDYTGELFF
V gene: TRBV7-2; D gene: TRBD2; clone size: .; J gene: TRBJ2-7; CDR3 DNA: TGTGCCAGCAGCGGGGGGACTAGCCAGTACTTC; CDR3 protein: CASSGGTSQYF
V gene: TRBV30; D gene: .; clone size: .; J gene: TRBJ1-3; CDR3 DNA: TGTGCCTGGAGTTCCTGGGGAGGGGGTTTGAACACCATATATTTT; CDR3 protein: CAWSSWGGGLNTIYF
V gene: TRBV19; D gene: TRBD2; clone size: .; J gene: TRBJ2-1; CDR3 DNA: TGTGCCAGTATCGGCCGGGAGGGAGGTGAGCAGTTCTTC; CDR3 protein: CASIGREGGEQFF
V gene: TRBV30; D gene: TRBD2; clone size: .; J gene: TRBJ2-1; CDR3 DNA: TGTGCCTGGAGTGTATCAGTACTAGCGGGAGGACGGGGCCCCTACAATGAGCAGTTCTTC; CDR3 protein: CAWSVSVLAGGRGPYNEQFF
V gene: TRBV6-1; D gene: .; clone size: .; J gene: TRBJ1-1; CDR3 DNA: TGTGCCAGCAGGGTACTGAACACTGAAGCTTTCTTT; CDR3 protein: CASRVLNTEAFF
V gene: TRBV28; D gene: .; clone size: few; J gene: TRBJ2-5; CDR3 DNA: TGTGCCAGCAGTTTAGGCGGGCTATTTAAGACCCAGTACTTC; CDR3 protein: CASSLGGLFKTQYF